What follows describes a single TCR beta chain. Its recognized antigen is unknown. The record has no base qualities; no much larger clone is one base away. Library construction relied on the immunoSEQ multiplex PCR assay. TCRdb stores this immuneACCESS table with in-frame sequences only. Part of the clones is absent; in the studies checked, under half of the shortfall reflects unresolved V genes, and no reason is known for the rest. Counted in this sample were over 60,000 clones; around 87% of them appeared once. Roughly two fifths of the sample lies in the top ten. These data originate in a study of radiotherapy plus CTLA-4 blockade in lung cancer (dated by TCRdb to 2016 to 2019). A note on the overall study: Among enrolled patients, under 20% had an objective response and 25% to 35% reached disease control.

At the junction V is shortened by 6 bases and J by 6 bases; bases outside the gene matches: 13. Measured from the cysteine to the valine, the CDR3 is 15 residues long. Here the CDR3 DNA is all that survives: 45 bases in frame from base 1. CDR1 and CDR2 (SGHAT, FQNNGV) derive from the germline V gene. The full study reports these points: After treatment with radiotherapy and ipilimumab, TCR clones that originated in tumors expanded in peripheral blood. The strongest predictors of response, as reported, were early dynamic changes in blood T cell clones along with a rise in serum interferon-beta after radiation.

The study evaluated CTLA-4 blockade (ipilimumab) given together with focal radiation therapy in patients who had chemo-refractory metastatic non-small-cell lung cancer. The clonotype comes from a human donor with non-small cell lung cancer that progressed on radiotherapy plus ipilimumab. This specimen was peripheral blood, taken from a patient treated with radiotherapy plus ipilimumab. The chain joins TRBV11-2 to TRBJ2-7, and 8 junctional nucleotides match TRBD2. The CDR3 amino acid sequence is: CASSHPGLVFSEQYV. In nucleotide form, the sequence is TGTGCCAGCAGTCATCCGGGACTAGTTTTCAGCGAGCAGTACGTC.